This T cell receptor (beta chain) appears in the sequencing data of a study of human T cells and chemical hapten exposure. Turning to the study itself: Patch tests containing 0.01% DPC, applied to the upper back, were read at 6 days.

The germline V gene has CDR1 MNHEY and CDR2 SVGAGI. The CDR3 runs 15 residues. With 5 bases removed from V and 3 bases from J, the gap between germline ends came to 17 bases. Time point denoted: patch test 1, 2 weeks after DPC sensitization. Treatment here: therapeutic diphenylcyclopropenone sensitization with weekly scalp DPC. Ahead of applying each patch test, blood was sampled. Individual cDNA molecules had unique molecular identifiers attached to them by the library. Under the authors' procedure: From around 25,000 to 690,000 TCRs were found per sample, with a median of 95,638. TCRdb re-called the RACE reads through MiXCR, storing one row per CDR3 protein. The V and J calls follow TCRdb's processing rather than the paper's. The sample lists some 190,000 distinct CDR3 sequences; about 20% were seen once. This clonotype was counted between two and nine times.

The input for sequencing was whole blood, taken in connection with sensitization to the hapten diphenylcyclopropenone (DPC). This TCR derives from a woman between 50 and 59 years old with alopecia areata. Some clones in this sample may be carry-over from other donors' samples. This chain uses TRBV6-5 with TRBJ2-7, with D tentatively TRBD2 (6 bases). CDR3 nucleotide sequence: TGTGCCAGCAGTCCTTCACGGGGGTTCGGCTACGAGCAGTACTTC. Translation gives CASSPSRGFGYEQYF.